The 6 T cell receptor beta chains below come from one sample, sequenced in a study of OX40 agonist ivuxolimab in advanced cancers. Only in-frame clones appear in the TCRdb table, and some are missing; sequencing was by immunoSEQ multiplex PCR. There are around 40,000 clones in the sample; 88% occur only once, and approximately 13% lies in the top ten. Material: CD4+ or CD8+ T cells sorted from blood, obtained in a trial of the OX40 agonist ivuxolimab. These receptors all come from an adult with an advanced solid tumor such as melanoma, head and neck, liver or kidney cancer.

The genes are TRBV5-1 and TRBJ1-4, with D possibly being TRBD1 (5 bases). The V end was cut by 2 bases, the J end by 3 bases, with 14 bases between. CDR1 SGHRS and CDR2 YFSETQ come from the germline V gene. The CDR3 sequence is 16 residues long. Written as DNA, the CDR3 is TGCGCCAGCAGCTTCTATCCAGGGCGGGCTAATGAAAAACTGTTTTTT. Residues: CASSFYPGRANEKLFF. Full variable domain (remainder filled in from reference TRBV5-1 and TRBJ1-4): KAGVTQTPRYLIKTRGQQVTLSCSPISGHRSVSWYQQTPGQGLQFLFEYFSETQRNKGNFPGRFSGRQFSNSRSEMNVSTLELGDSALYLCASSFYPGRANEKLFFGSGTQLSVL.

The sample holds one count of this clone. The V and J genes are TRBV28 and TRBJ1-5; 7 bases line up with TRBD1. This CDR3 comprises 15 residues. J gave up 6 bases and V 4 bases, and 9 bases lay outside the gene matches. Germline-derived CDR1 and CDR2 are MDHEN and SYDVKM. The DNA for the CDR3 is TGTGCCAGCAGTTCCTTCCTAGGGGGCAGTCAGCCCCAGCATTTT. It yields the protein CASSSFLGGSQPQHF. Full variable domain (rest looked up from reference TRBV28 and TRBJ1-5): DVKVTQSSRYLVKRTGEKVFLECVQDMDHENMFWYRQDPGLGLRLIYFSYDVKMKEKGDIPEGYSVSREKKERFSLILESASTNQTSMYLCASSSFLGGSQPQHFGDGTRLSIL.

This chain connects TRBV6-5 to TRBJ1-3; tentative D call: TRBD1 (5 bases). Germline lookup yields CDR1 MNHEY and CDR2 SVGAGI. The CDR3 has 15 amino acids. V was shortened by 0 bases and J by 2 bases, with 8 bases between the two germline ends. CDR3 amino acids: CASSYSGEAGNTIYF. The CDR3 DNA follows: TGTGCCAGCAGTTACTCGGGGGAGGCTGGAAACACCATATATTTT.

This sequence joins TRBV19 and TRBJ1-5; D unresolved. Germline CDR1 reads LNHDA; CDR2 reads SQIVND (reference sequence). CDR3 size: 17 residues. Trimming stripped 4 bases from V and 6 bases from J, with 22 bases between. CDR3 bases: TGTGCCAGTAGTAACACAGCGAACGCGGTATGGGGTCAGCCCCAGCATTTT. Protein: CASSNTANAVWGQPQHF.

This chain connects TRBV6-1 to TRBJ1-4; D gene ambiguous. V lost 6 bases to trimming and J lost 8 bases, with 10 bases between them. CDR3 length: 12 residues. Germline CDR1 and CDR2: MNHNS and SASEGT. CDR3 DNA: TGTGCCAGCAGAGGGCTGGAGGAAAAACTGTTTTTT. It codes for CASRGLEEKLFF.

The CDR3 sequence is CASSPRSSTDTQYF. CDR3 DNA sequence: TGTGCCAGCAGCCCGCGATCTAGCACAGATACGCAGTATTTT. This rearrangement joins TRBV13 to TRBJ2-3; D is unclear. The germline CDR1 and CDR2 sequences are PRHDT and FYEKMQ (reference sequence). CDR3 length: 14 amino acids. The V end was cut by 5 bases, the J end by 0 bases, with 9 bases between.